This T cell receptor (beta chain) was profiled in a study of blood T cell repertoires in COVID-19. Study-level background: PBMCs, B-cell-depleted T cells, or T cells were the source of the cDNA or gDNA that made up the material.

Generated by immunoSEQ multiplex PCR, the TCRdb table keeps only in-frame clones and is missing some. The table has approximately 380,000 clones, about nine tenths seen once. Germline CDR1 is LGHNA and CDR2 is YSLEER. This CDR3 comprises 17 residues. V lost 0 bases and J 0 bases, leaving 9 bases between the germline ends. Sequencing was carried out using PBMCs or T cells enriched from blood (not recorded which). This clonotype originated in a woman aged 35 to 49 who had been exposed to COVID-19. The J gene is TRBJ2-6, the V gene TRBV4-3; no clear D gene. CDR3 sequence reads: CASSQDLLFSGANVLTF. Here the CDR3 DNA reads TGCGCCAGCAGCCAAGATCTTTTGTTCTCTGGGGCCAACGTCCTGACTTTC.